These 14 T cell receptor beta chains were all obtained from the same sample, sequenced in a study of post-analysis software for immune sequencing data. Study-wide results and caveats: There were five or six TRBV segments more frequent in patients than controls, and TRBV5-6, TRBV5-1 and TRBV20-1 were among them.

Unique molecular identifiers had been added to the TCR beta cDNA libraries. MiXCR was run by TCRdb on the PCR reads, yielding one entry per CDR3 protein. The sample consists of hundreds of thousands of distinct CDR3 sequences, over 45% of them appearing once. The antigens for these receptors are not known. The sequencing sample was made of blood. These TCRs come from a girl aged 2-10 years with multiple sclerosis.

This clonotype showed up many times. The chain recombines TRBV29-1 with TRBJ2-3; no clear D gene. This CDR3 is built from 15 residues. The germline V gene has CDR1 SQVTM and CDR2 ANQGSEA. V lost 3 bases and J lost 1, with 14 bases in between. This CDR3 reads CSVDDGPIGTDTQYF. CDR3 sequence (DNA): TGCAGCGTTGACGACGGCCCCATCGGCACAGATACGCAGTATTTT.

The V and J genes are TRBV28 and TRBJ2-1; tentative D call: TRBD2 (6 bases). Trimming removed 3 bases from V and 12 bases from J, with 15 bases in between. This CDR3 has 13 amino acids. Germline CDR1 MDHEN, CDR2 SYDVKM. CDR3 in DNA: TGTGCCAGCAGTTTTGGGGGGTCGAGTGGGCAGTTCTTC. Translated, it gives CASSFGGSSGQFF.

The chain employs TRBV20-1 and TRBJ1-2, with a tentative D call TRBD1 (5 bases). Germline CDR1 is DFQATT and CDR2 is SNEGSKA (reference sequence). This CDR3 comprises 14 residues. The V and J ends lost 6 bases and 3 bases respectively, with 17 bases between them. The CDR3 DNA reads TGCAGTGCCCGCCGGCCCGGGACGGACTATGGCTACACCTTC. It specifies CSARRPGTDYGYTF.

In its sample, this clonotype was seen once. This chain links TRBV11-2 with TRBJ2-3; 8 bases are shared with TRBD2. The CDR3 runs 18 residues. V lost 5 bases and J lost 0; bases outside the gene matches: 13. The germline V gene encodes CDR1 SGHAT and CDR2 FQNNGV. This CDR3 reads CASSPRTSGNPSTDTQYF. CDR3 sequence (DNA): TGTGCCAGCAGCCCCCGAACTAGCGGCAACCCTAGCACAGATACGCAGTATTTT. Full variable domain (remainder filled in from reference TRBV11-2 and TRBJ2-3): EAGVAQSPRYKIIEKRQSVAFWCNPISGHATLYWYQQILGQGPKLLIQFQNNGVVDDSQLPKDRFSAERLKGVDSTLKIQPAKLEDSAVYLCASSPRTSGNPSTDTQYFGPGTRLTVL.

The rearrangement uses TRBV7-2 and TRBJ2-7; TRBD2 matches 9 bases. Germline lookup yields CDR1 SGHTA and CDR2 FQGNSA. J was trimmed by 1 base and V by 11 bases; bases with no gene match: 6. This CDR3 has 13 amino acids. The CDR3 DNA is TGTGCCGGCGGGCTAGCGGGGTCCTACGAGCAGTACTTC. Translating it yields CAGGLAGSYEQYF.

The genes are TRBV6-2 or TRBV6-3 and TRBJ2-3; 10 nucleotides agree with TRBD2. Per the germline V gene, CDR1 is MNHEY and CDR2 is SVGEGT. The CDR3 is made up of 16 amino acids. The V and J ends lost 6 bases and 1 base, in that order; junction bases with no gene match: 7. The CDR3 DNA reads TGTGCCAGCAGGGTCACCCTAGCGGGGGGCACAGATACGCAGTATTTT. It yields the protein CASRVTLAGGTDTQYF.

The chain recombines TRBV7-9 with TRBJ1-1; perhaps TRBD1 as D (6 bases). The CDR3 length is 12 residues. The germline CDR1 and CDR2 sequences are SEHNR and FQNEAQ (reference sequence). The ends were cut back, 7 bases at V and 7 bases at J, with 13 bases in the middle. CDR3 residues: CASKNRGGEAFF. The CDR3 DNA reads TGTGCCAGCAAAAATCGAGGGGGTGAAGCTTTCTTT.

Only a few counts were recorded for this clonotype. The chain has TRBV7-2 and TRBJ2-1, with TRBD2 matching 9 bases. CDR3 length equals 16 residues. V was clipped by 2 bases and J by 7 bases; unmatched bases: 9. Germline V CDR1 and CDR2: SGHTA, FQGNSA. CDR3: CASSLRLAGGPNEQFF. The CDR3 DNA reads TGTGCCAGCAGCTTACGGTTGGCGGGGGGGCCAAATGAGCAGTTCTTC.

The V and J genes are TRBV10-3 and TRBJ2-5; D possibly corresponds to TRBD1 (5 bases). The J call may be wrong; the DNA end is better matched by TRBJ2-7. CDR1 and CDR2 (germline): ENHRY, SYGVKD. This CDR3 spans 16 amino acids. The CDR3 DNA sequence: TGTGCCATCAGTGAAAACAGGTCCATTTTCTCCTACGAGCAGTACTTC. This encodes CAISENRSIFSYEQYF.

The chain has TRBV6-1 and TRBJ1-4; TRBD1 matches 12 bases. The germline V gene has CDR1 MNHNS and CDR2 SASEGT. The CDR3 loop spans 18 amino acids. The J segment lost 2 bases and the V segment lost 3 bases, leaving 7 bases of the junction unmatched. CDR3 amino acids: CASSDWDRGRSTNEKLFF. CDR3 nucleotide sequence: TGTGCCAGCAGTGATTGGGACAGGGGGCGGTCGACTAATGAAAAACTGTTTTTT.

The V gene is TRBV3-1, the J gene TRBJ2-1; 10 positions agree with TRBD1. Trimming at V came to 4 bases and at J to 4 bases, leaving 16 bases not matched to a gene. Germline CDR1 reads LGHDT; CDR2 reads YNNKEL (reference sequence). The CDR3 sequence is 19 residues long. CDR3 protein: CASSPAVWDRGGHYNEQFF. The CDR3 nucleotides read TGTGCCAGCAGCCCCGCGGTTTGGGACAGGGGAGGGCATTACAATGAGCAGTTCTTC.

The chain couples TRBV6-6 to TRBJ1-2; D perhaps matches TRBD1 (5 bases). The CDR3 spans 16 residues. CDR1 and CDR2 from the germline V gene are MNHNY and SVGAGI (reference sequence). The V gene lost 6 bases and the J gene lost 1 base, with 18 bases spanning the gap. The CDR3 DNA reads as TGTGCCAGCAGACTTACGATACGAGGGGTTAACTATGGCTACACCTTC. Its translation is CASRLTIRGVNYGYTF.

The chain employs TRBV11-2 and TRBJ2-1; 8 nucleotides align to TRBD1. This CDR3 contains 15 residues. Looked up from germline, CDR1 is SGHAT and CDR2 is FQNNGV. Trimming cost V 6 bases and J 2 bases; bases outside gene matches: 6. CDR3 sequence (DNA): TGTGCCAGCAGGATGACAGGGGACCCCTACAATGAGCAGTTCTTC. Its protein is CASRMTGDPYNEQFF.

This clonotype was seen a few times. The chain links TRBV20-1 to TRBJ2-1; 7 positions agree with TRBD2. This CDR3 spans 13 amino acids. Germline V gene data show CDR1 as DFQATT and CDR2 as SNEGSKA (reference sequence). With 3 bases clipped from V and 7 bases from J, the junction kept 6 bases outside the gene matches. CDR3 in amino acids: CSASVAGENEQFF. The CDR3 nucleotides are TGCAGTGCTAGTGTGGCGGGAGAGAATGAGCAGTTCTTC.